These T cell receptor beta chains were read from a single sample in a study of cytomegalovirus exposure and HLA in healthy donors. Assay used: immunoSEQ multiplex PCR; TCRdb lists only in-frame clones, some missing. The table shows over 150,000 clones, with roughly 88% occurring only once. Source material: PBMCs. The receptor set was obtained from a boy younger than 10 in good health and CMV-seronegative. Each CDR3 is given with its conserved first and last residue. A D gene is named only where the DNA matches it firmly. Size is omitted from some rows. Given values are once, few, many or a class for expanded clones.

D | J | V | size | length | DNA | CDR3
TRBD2 | TRBJ2-7 | TRBV6-1 | once | 14 | TGTGCCAGCAGGACTAGCGGGAACATCTACGAGCAGTACTTC | CASRTSGNIYEQYF
- | TRBJ2-2 | TRBV27 | once | 14 | TGTGCCAGCAGTTGGGCGGGGTCCACCGGGGAGCTGTTTTTT | CASSWAGSTGELFF
- | TRBJ2-2 | TRBV4-1 | few | 13 | TGCGCCAGCGGGACTCCGCAATCCGGGGAGCTGTTTTTT | CASGTPQSGELFF
- | TRBJ1-2 | TRBV6-1 | - | 16 | TGTGCCAGCAGTGAACAGGGGATCCTTTTCGACTATGGCTACACCTTC | CASSEQGILFDYGYTF
- | TRBJ2-7 | TRBV5-6 | few | 14 | TGTGCCAGCAGCCCAGGGGGGCCACAAGACGAGCAGTACTTC | CASSPGGPQDEQYF
- | TRBJ2-1 | TRBV7-2 | - | 16 | TGTGCCAGCAGCTTAGAGGTGGAGGGCTCCTACAATGAGCAGTTCTTC | CASSLEVEGSYNEQFF
- | TRBJ2-3 | TRBV7-2 | - | 15 | TGTGCCAGCAGCTTAGAGGGGCCGGGCACAGATACGCAGTATTTT | CASSLEGPGTDTQYF
- | TRBJ2-3 | TRBV27 | - | 11 | TGTGCATCCGGGGATTATGATACGCAGTATTTT | CASGDYDTQYF
- | TRBJ1-1 | TRBV4-1 | - | 15 | TGCGCCAGTAAAGCCTTATATCGGACAGACACTGAAGCTTTCTTT | CASKALYRTDTEAFF
- | TRBJ1-2 | TRBV2 | - | 13 | TGTGCCAGCAGTGAACAGGGAAACTATGGCTACACCTTC | CASSEQGNYGYTF
- | TRBJ2-3 | TRBV27 | - | 16 | TGTGCCAGCAGTAGCCTACTAGCCTCCTTCACAGATACGCAGTATTTT | CASSSLLASFTDTQYF
TRBD1 | TRBJ2-2 | TRBV4-1 | - | 14 | TGCGCCAGCAGCCATACAGGGGGCACCGGGGAGCTGTTTTTT | CASSHTGGTGELFF
TRBD2 | TRBJ2-7 | TRBV30 | - | 15 | TGTGCCTGGAGTAGGGGACTAGCGGAGGAAGGGGAGCAGTACTTC | CAWSRGLAEEGEQYF
TRBD1 | TRBJ2-3 | TRBV19 | - | 16 | TGTGCCAGTAGTATTTCCGGGACAGGGATCACAGATACGCAGTATTTT | CASSISGTGITDTQYF
- | TRBJ2-7 | TRBV15 | - | 16 | TGTGCCACCAGCCTAAGCCTCGACAGTCCCTCCTACGAGCAGTACTTC | CATSLSLDSPSYEQYF